The text below deals with one TCR beta chain. What it binds is unknown. These data are taken from a study of blood T cells in healthy people across ages. Study-wide results and limits: In the absence of known donor CMV status, changes in expanded clonotypes were possibly confounded. Greater diversity and more naive CD4+ cells were seen in long-lived donors than in aged donors.

The CDR3 has 14 residues. V was clipped by 1 base and J by 5 bases, with 11 bases between them. Looked up from germline, CDR1 is SEHNR and CDR2 is FQNEAQ (reference sequence). Then a second PCR, running roughly 6 to 12 cycles, was carried out with a sample-barcoded 5' primer and a J-beta primer mix. Carrying 12 random nucleotides, a template-switch adaptor labeled each individual cDNA molecule. Each CDR3 protein is one row after TCRdb ran MiXCR on the 5' RACE reads. Found here are 1.5 million to 2 million distinct CDR3 sequences, approximately 28% of them singletons; the top ten hold over 7%. This receptor was obtained from a woman aged 25 to 39 in good health. V and J are TRBV7-9 and TRBJ1-2; D possibly corresponds to TRBD1 (5 bases). The sample consisted of blood. The CDR3 sequence is CASSLEGLAYGYTF. The CDR3 nucleotides are TGTGCCAGCAGCTTAGAGGGACTCGCTTATGGCTACACCTTC.